This TCR beta chain derives from a study of tumor-infiltrating T cells and Merkel cell polyomavirus. Background on the study: The T cells studied were CD8+ and recognized the Merkel cell polyomavirus KLL epitope. Study-wide findings and caveats: The study covered a single Merkel cell polyomavirus epitope only.

Of note for this clone: Its antigen remains unidentified.

Here immunoSEQ multiplex PCR was the method, and the copy in TCRdb shows in-frame clones only, minus some. The table has some 25,000 clones, roughly 87% seen once. The CDR3 covers 16 residues. V shed 4 bases, J shed 2 bases, and the junction held 9 bases outside the gene matches. Germline CDR1 LGHNA, CDR2 YSLEER. Every patient's tumor was robustly positive for Merkel cell polyomavirus Large T antigen on immunohistochemistry. The median patient age was around 65 (range roughly 45 to 80); all Caucasian. The sequence came from a man aged 50-59 years with Merkel cell carcinoma. The specimen sequenced was lymph node tissue. This chain joins TRBV4-3 and TRBJ2-7, with 9 nucleotides matching TRBD2. CDR3 sequence: CASSRLTGTSPYEQYF. CDR3 nucleotides: TGCGCCAGCAGCCGATTAACCGGGACTAGCCCCTACGAGCAGTACTTC.